The 16 T cell receptor beta chains in this list originate from one sample, sequenced in a study of blood T cells in healthy people across ages. The authors ran a second PCR of about 6 to 11 cycles using a sample-barcoded 5' primer and a J-beta primer mix. MiXCR was run by TCRdb on the 5' RACE reads, yielding one entry per CDR3 protein. The data contain about 970,000 distinct CDR3 sequences, 51% of them seen just once; the ten biggest clones take up over 20%. Sequenced sample: blood. All receptors derive from a woman aged 55 to 70 in good health.

The V gene is TRBV11-2, the J gene TRBJ2-3; D may be TRBD2 (6 bases). Trimming took 2 bases from V and 2 from J, leaving 17 bases between them. Germline lookup yields CDR1 SGHAT and CDR2 FQNNGV. This CDR3 region has 17 residues. The CDR3 sequence: CASSLQGTARITDTQYF. For the CDR3, the DNA is TGTGCCAGCAGCTTACAAGGGACTGCACGAATCACAGATACGCAGTATTTT.

This clonotype was recorded a few times. The chain employs TRBV6-1 and TRBJ2-7, with 8 positions matching TRBD1. J was trimmed by 0 bases and V by 6 bases; bases with no gene match: 7. This CDR3 is 15 amino acids long. Germline CDR1 is MNHNS and CDR2 is SASEGT. CDR3 DNA: TGTGCCAGCAGGCGGGACAGGAACCCCTCCTACGAGCAGTACTTC. Amino acids: CASRRDRNPSYEQYF.

This clonotype was picked up a small number of times. This chain joins TRBV7-2 and TRBJ2-1; TRBD1 matches 10 bases. Germline CDR1 is SGHTA and CDR2 is FQGNSA. This CDR3 has 15 residues. V was pared by 3 bases and J by 10 bases, with 9 bases of the junction left unmatched. CDR3 residues: CASSLTGTGAGEQFF. The CDR3 DNA sequence: TGTGCCAGCAGCTTGACCGGGACAGGGGCTGGGGAGCAGTTCTTC.

This clonotype was seen more than once but under ten times. CDR3 in amino acids: CASGRSFYEQYF. Written as DNA, the CDR3 is TGTGCCAGCGGACGATCTTTTTACGAGCAGTACTTC. This sequence joins TRBV12-3 or TRBV12-4 and TRBJ2-7; no firm D call. Between the trimmed V and J ends, which lost 8 bases and 4 bases, there was a span of 12 bases. There are 12 residues in the CDR3.

The V and J genes are TRBV12-3 or TRBV12-4 and TRBJ1-4; 9 nucleotides agree with TRBD1. Trimming at V came to 4 bases and at J to 5 bases, leaving 11 bases not matched to a gene. The CDR3 sequence is 17 residues long. CDR3: CASSWETGGETNEKLFF. CDR3 in DNA: TGTGCCAGCAGTTGGGAGACAGGGGGAGAAACCAATGAAAAACTGTTTTTT.

DNA for the CDR3: TGTGCCAGCAGCCGGGAATCGGGCTACACCTTC. Translated, it gives CASSRESGYTF. This chain uses TRBV3-1 with TRBJ1-2; D call uncertain. Germline V gene data show CDR1 as LGHDT and CDR2 as YNNKEL (reference sequence). The CDR3 sequence is 11 residues long. Trimming shortened V by 4 bases and J by 8 bases, and 8 bases separated the two germline ends.

The chain employs TRBV14 and TRBJ2-5; 7 bases map to TRBD2. This CDR3 has 14 residues. Germline V gene lookup returns CDR1 SGHDN and CDR2 FVKESK. Trimming at V came to 1 base and at J to 11 bases, leaving 10 bases not matched to a gene. CDR3 sequence (DNA): TGTGCCAGCAGCCAAGGCGGGGGTCTGGAAGAGCAGTACTTC. It yields the protein CASSQGGGLEEQYF.

V is TRBV29-1 and J is TRBJ1-1; D ambiguous. The CDR3 is made up of 12 amino acids. Trimming removed 7 bases from V and 4 bases from J, with 13 bases in between. CDR1 is SQVTM, CDR2 ANQGSEA, per germline. The CDR3 nucleotides read TGCAGCGCTGTTTACGGAGGCACTGAAGCTTTCTTT. It specifies CSAVYGGTEAFF.

This clonotype appeared a few times. The gene calls are TRBV20-1 and TRBJ2-1, with 13 bases matching TRBD2. CDR1 is DFQATT, CDR2 SNEGSKA, per germline (reference sequence). The V segment lost 1 base and the J segment 5 bases; nucleotides outside the gene matches: 2. This CDR3 region has 15 residues. DNA for the CDR3: TGCAGTGCTAGAGGACTAGCGGGAGGACACAATGAGCAGTTCTTC. Amino acids: CSARGLAGGHNEQFF.

The chain recombines TRBV9 with TRBJ2-1; D perhaps matches TRBD1 (6 bases). CDR1 and CDR2 (germline): SGDLS, YYNGEE. V was pared by 0 bases and J by 5 bases, with 15 bases between. The CDR3 covers 16 residues. The CDR3 here is CASSVDTGLLNNEQFF. As DNA, the CDR3 is TGTGCCAGCAGCGTAGATACAGGGTTGCTAAACAATGAGCAGTTCTTC. Combining the CDR3 with reference TRBV9 and TRBJ2-1 gives the whole variable domain DSGVTQTPKHLITATGQRVTLRCSPRSGDLSVYWYQQSLDQGLQFLIQYYNGEERAKGNILERFSAQQFPDLHSELNLSSLELGDSALYFCASSVDTGLLNNEQFFGPGTRLTVL.

CDR3 in DNA: TGTGCCAGCAGCTTTCGGCCGGGAGAGCAGTACTTC. It translates to CASSFRPGEQYF. The genes are TRBV7-9 and TRBJ2-5, with a weak D call TRBD2 (6 bases). This CDR3 is 12 amino acids long. V was clipped by 3 bases and J by 11 bases, with 13 bases between them. The germline CDR1 and CDR2 sequences are SEHNR and FQNEAQ (reference sequence).

This chain connects TRBV4-2 to TRBJ2-2, with D perhaps TRBD2 (5 bases). Trimming stripped 3 bases from V and 0 bases from J, with 11 bases between. The CDR3 runs to 16 residues. Germline assignment: CDR1 LGHNA and CDR2 YNFKEQ. This CDR3 reads CASSQVLATNTGELFF. In nucleotides, the CDR3 is TGTGCCAGCAGCCAGGTTCTAGCTACGAACACCGGGGAGCTGTTTTTT.

This sequence joins TRBV7-2 and TRBJ2-7, with a weak D call TRBD2 (6 bases). Trimming removed 5 bases from V and 2 bases from J, with 13 bases in between. Germline V gene data show CDR1 as SGHTA and CDR2 as FQGNSA. This CDR3 comprises 14 residues. CDR3 DNA: TGTGCCAGCAGCACGGGACTCTCTACCTACGAGCAGTACTTC. As protein: CASSTGLSTYEQYF.

This clonotype was observed once. The V and J genes are TRBV4-3 and TRBJ2-3; 10 bases are a match to TRBD1. Germline V CDR1 and CDR2: LGHNA, YSLEER. The ends lost 1 base at V and 4 bases at J; junction bases unmatched: 5. The CDR3 loop spans 16 amino acids. CDR3 region: CASSQGTGTGADTQYF. In DNA form, the CDR3 reads TGCGCCAGCAGCCAAGGGACCGGGACAGGGGCAGATACGCAGTATTTT.

A word on this clonotype: A read error may produce the germline difference seen at one junction end. The chain has TRBV7-9 and TRBJ2-7, with 13 bases identical to TRBD2. The CDR3 length is 20 residues. Germline V CDR1 and CDR2: SEHNR, FQNEAQ (reference sequence). DNA for the CDR3: TGTGCCAGCAGCTTGGTCCCGTTGAGGACTAGCGGGGGAGTCTCCGACGAGCAGTACTTC. Translation: CASSLVPLRTSGGVSDEQYF.

The chain joins TRBV5-1 to TRBJ2-3; 15 bases line up with TRBD2. The CDR3 totals 17 residues. From germline, CDR1 is SGHRS and CDR2 YFSETQ. The V segment lost 4 bases and the J segment 4 bases; nucleotides outside the gene matches: 7. The CDR3 reads CASSTRGLAGGADTQYF. CDR3 nucleotides: TGCGCCAGCAGCACCCGCGGACTAGCGGGAGGGGCAGATACGCAGTATTTT.